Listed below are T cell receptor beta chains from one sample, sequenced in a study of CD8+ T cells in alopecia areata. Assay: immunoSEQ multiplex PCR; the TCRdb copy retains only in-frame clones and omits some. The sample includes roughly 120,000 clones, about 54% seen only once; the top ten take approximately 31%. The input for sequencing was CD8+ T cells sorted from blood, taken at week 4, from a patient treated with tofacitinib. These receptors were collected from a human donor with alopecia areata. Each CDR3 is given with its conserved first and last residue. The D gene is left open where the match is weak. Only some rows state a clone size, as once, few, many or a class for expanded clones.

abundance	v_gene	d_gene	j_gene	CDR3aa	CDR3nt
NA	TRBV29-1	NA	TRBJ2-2	CSVQAGNTGELFF	TGCAGCGTTCAAGCAGGGAACACCGGGGAGCTGTTTTTT
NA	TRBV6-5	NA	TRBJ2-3	CASYPGKTSTDTQYF	TGTGCCAGCTACCCGGGGAAAACTAGCACAGATACGCAGTATTTT
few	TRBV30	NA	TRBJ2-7	CAWSVKVSSYEQYF	TGTGCCTGGAGTGTAAAGGTATCTTCCTACGAGCAGTACTTC
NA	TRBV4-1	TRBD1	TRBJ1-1	CASSQVTGVEAFF	TGCGCCAGCAGCCAAGTCACAGGGGTTGAAGCTTTCTTT
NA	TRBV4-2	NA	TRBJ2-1	CASSQELGASNEQFF	TGTGCCAGCAGCCAAGAGCTCGGGGCGAGCAATGAGCAGTTCTTC
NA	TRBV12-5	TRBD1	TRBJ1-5	CASGSPGQGAQPQHF	TGTGCTAGTGGTTCGCCGGGACAGGGGGCTCAGCCCCAGCATTTT
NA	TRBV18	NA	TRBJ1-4	CASSTRGGKLFF	TGTGCCAGCTCAACACGGGGAGGAAAACTGTTTTTT
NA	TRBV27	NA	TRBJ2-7	CASSSGRGSYEQYF	TGTGCCAGCAGTTCGGGCAGGGGCTCCTACGAGCAGTACTTC
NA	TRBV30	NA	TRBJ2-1	CAWSPGLMDPSEFF	TGTGCCTGGAGTCCAGGATTGATGGACCCGAGCGAGTTCTTC
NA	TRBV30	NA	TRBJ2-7	CAWSQVGDISYEQYF	TGTGCCTGGAGTCAAGTGGGGGACATTTCCTACGAGCAGTACTTC
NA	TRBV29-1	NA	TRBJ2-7	CSVVGAAGYEQYF	TGCAGCGTTGTCGGCGCTGCGGGCTACGAGCAGTACTTC
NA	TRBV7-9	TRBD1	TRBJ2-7	CASSPRTGAYEQYF	TGTGCCAGCAGCCCCCGGACAGGGGCCTACGAGCAGTACTTC
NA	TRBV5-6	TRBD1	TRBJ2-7	CASSATGGEQYF	TGTGCCAGCAGCGCTACAGGGGGAGAGCAGTACTTC
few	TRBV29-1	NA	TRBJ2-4	CSVAVWGEENIQYF	TGCAGCGTTGCCGTTTGGGGGGAAGAAAACATTCAGTACTTC
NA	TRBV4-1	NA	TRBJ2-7	CASSQVVGTSRTYEQYF	TGCGCCAGCAGCCAAGTAGTCGGGACATCTAGAACCTACGAGCAGTACTTC
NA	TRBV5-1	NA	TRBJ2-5	CASSLRPRGRWWTQYF	TGCGCCAGCAGCTTGCGACCTAGGGGCAGGTGGTGGACCCAGTACTTC
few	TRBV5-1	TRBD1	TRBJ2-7	CASSSGQGAYEQYF	TGCGCCAGCAGCTCGGGACAGGGGGCCTACGAGCAGTACTTC
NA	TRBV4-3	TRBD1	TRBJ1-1	CASSQWTGGEAFF	TGCGCCAGCAGCCAATGGACAGGGGGTGAAGCTTTCTTT